This T cell receptor (beta chain) was found in a study of lymphopenia after photon versus proton radiotherapy. Libraries were prepared by immunoSEQ multiplex PCR; TCRdb keeps only in-frame clonotypes and omits some of them. This sample has around 20,000 clones, with 84% found just once. The material was peripheral blood, obtained from a patient treated with photon-based radiotherapy. The receptor was isolated from a woman in her 50s with pancreatic cancer.

CDR3 nucleotide sequence: TGTGCCAGCAGTGGGTCCGTTGAAGCTTTCTTT. Translating it yields CASSGSVEAFF. The chain carries TRBV25-1 and TRBJ1-1; D ambiguous. This CDR3 contains 11 residues. CDR1 MGHDK and CDR2 SYGVNS come from the germline V gene. V was shortened by 4 bases and J by 7 bases, with 7 bases between the two germline ends.